The sequence of this T cell receptor beta chain was determined in a study of T cell clonality in common variable immunodeficiency. This clone was seen many times. The antigen remains unidentified. The read falls 3 residues short of the CDR3 end, and the missing part is taken from the germline J gene. The repertoire was sequenced with immunoSEQ multiplex PCR; TCRdb's copy has only in-frame clones and lacks some. Observed in the sample are some 39,000 clones, none of them singletons. The ends were cut back, 8 bases at V and 5 bases at J, with 19 bases in the middle. This CDR3 region has 14 residues. The germline CDR1 and CDR2 sequences are SGHDT and YYEEEE. Study-level points and caveats: Patient heterogeneity in the CVID cohort limited correlations between repertoire features and clinical complications. TCRbeta clonality was increased in CVID versus healthy controls.

The chain joins TRBV5-6 to TRBJ2-5; possible D gene TRBD2, 6 bases. The sequencing sample was made of peripheral blood mononuclear cells. The sequence derives from a person aged 18 to 75 in good health. The CDR3 DNA, read in part, is TGTGCCAGTACTATGACAGCCGCGGGGGAGACC. Protein sequence: CASTMTAAGET. The whole CDR3 protein reads CASTMTAAGETQYF.